The next 29 T cell receptor beta chains were all read from a single sample in a study of T cells after yellow fever vaccination. TCRdb recomputed calls from the 5' RACE reads with MiXCR, one row per CDR3 protein. The sample has 45,000 to 65,000 distinct CDR3 sequences, less than 8.5% seen once. The sequenced sample was CD8+ T cells not binding an NS4B(214-222) dextramer, sorted from PBMCs, obtained about 41 days after the first yellow fever vaccination. These receptors were obtained from a young man who received the YFV17D yellow fever vaccine.

The V and J genes are TRBV27 and TRBJ2-2; possible D gene TRBD2, 6 bases. The CDR3 runs 13 residues. The germline V gene encodes CDR1 MNHEY and CDR2 SMNVEV (reference sequence). The V end was cut by 3 bases, the J end by 6 bases, with 8 bases between. The chain's CDR3 is CASSLGGSGELFF. Here the CDR3 DNA reads TGTGCCAGCAGTTTGGGGGGATCCGGGGAGCTGTTTTTT.

This clonotype appeared many times. The chain joins TRBV11-3 to TRBJ2-2; 8 bases are a match to TRBD2. The CDR3 covers 16 residues. The J segment lost 0 bases and the V segment lost 4 bases, leaving 4 bases of the junction unmatched. Per the germline V gene, CDR1 is SGHNT and CDR2 is YENEEA. The CDR3 DNA reads TGTGCCAGCAGCTCTACTAGCGGAACGAACACCGGGGAGCTGTTTTTT. Translating gives CASSSTSGTNTGELFF.

J is TRBJ2-2 and V is TRBV7-2, with D perhaps assigned TRBD1 or TRBD2 (6 bases each). The CDR3 is 16 residues long. V lost 6 bases, J lost 6 bases, and 20 bases lay in between. The germline V gene encodes CDR1 SGHTA and CDR2 FQGNSA. The CDR3 reads CASRALGGGAPGELFF. The DNA for the CDR3 is TGTGCCAGCAGGGCTCTCGGAGGGGGAGCGCCCGGGGAGCTGTTTTTT.

This rearrangement joins TRBV12-3 or TRBV12-4 to TRBJ2-1, with TRBD2 matching over 7 bases. The length of the CDR3 is 16 residues. Unmatched junction bases numbered 8, after V lost 6 bases and J lost 0 bases. The chain's CDR3 is CASRARGVGSYNEQFF. CDR3 DNA: TGTGCCAGCAGGGCCCGGGGGGTCGGCTCCTACAATGAGCAGTTCTTC.

The chain carries TRBV27 and TRBJ2-2; 9 bases match TRBD1. The trim removed 6 bases at V and 5 bases at J, leaving 16 bases unmatched. Germline CDR1 MNHEY, CDR2 SMNVEV (reference sequence). The CDR3 has 18 residues. CDR3 sequence reads: CASSPNVVRDRETGELFF. CDR3 coding DNA: TGTGCCAGCAGCCCAAACGTCGTCCGGGACAGGGAGACCGGGGAGCTGTTTTTT.

This chain connects TRBV4-1 to TRBJ1-1; D remains unclear. V was pared by 7 bases and J by 4 bases, with 13 bases between. The germline gives CDR1 MGHRA, CDR2 YSYEKL. There are 13 residues in the CDR3. The CDR3 region has the DNA TGCGCCAGCACCGTGACCCGATCCACTGAAGCTTTCTTT. This encodes CASTVTRSTEAFF.

At least ten counts were recorded for this clonotype. This chain joins TRBV7-6 and TRBJ2-3; 10 bases map to TRBD2. Looked up from germline, CDR1 is SGHVS and CDR2 is FNYEAQ. The CDR3 covers 15 residues. V lost 3 bases and J lost 0; bases outside the gene matches: 0. The DNA of the CDR3 is TGTGCCAGCAGCTTTAGCGGGGGGAGCACAGATACGCAGTATTTT. It codes for CASSFSGGSTDTQYF. The entire variable domain, with the rest obtained from reference TRBV7-6 and TRBJ2-3, is as follows: GAGVSQSPRYKVTKRGQDVALRCDPISGHVSLYWYRQALGQGPEFLTYFNYEAQQDKSGLPNDRFSAERPEGSISTLTIQRTEQRDSAMYRCASSFSGGSTDTQYFGPGTRLTVL.

V gene TRBV2 combines with J gene TRBJ1-3; tentatively, D is TRBD1 (6 bases). Trimming removed 4 bases from V and 0 bases from J, with 7 bases in between. Germline loops: CDR1 SNHLY, CDR2 FYNNEI. This CDR3 is built from 14 residues. The CDR3 DNA sequence: TGTGCCAGCAGTGCGGACAGCTCTGGAAACACCATATATTTT. Translated, it gives CASSADSSGNTIYF.

This clonotype occurred many times. The chain employs TRBV4-1 and TRBJ1-2; D is perhaps TRBD1 (6 bases). V lost 0 bases and J 5 bases, leaving 13 bases between the germline ends. The CDR3 has 15 amino acids. Per germline, CDR1 MGHRA and CDR2 YSYEKL. CDR3 sequence: CASSQDRGARYGYTF. DNA of the CDR3: TGCGCCAGCAGCCAAGATAGGGGGGCGCGGTATGGCTACACCTTC.

A remark on this clonotype: This clone may be a read error of a much larger clone one base away. V and J are TRBV5-4 and TRBJ2-4; D may be TRBD1 or TRBD2 (5 bases each). From germline, CDR1 is SGHNT and CDR2 YYREEE (reference sequence). V lost 2 bases and J lost 5, with 8 bases in between. CDR3 length: 13 amino acids. The DNA for the CDR3 is TGTGCCAGCAGCTTTGGGGGACAAAACATTCAGTACTTC. This encodes CASSFGGQNIQYF.

This clonotype was picked up many times. The CDR3 sequence: CASSRGDSANQPQHF. The CDR3 DNA reads TGTGCCAGCAGCAGGGGGGACAGCGCCAATCAGCCCCAGCATTTT. V and J are TRBV7-9 and TRBJ1-5, with 7 bases aligning to TRBD1. The CDR3 runs to 15 residues. Germline V lookup: CDR1 SEHNR, CDR2 FQNEAQ (reference sequence). With 5 bases clipped from V and 3 bases from J, the junction kept 7 bases outside the gene matches.

The sample holds many counts of this clonotype. The chain is built from TRBV9 and TRBJ2-7; TRBD1 matches at 7 bases. CDR1 SGDLS and CDR2 YYNGEE come from the germline V gene. V trimming: 0 bases; J trimming: 5 bases; junction bases outside the gene matches: 2. This CDR3 is built from 13 residues. The DNA for the CDR3 is TGTGCCAGCAGCGTAGGGCAGGGGGACGAGCAGTACTTC. Translation: CASSVGQGDEQYF.

This clonotype showed up just a few times. The rearrangement joins TRBV6-5 to TRBJ2-1, with D unclear. Trimming pared 7 bases from V and 6 bases from J, leaving 10 bases between. The CDR3 sequence is 12 residues long. The V gene's germline CDR1 is MNHEY and CDR2 SVGAGI. CDR3: CASNDRINEQFF. DNA for the CDR3: TGTGCCAGCAATGACCGTATCAATGAGCAGTTCTTC.

This clonotype was found a few times. The chain combines TRBV7-6 with TRBJ2-7; the match to TRBD2 covers 11 bases. The CDR3 runs 14 residues. Trimming took 5 bases from V and 9 from J; bases not matched to a gene: 9. Germline CDR1 SGHVS, CDR2 FNYEAQ. Here the CDR3 DNA reads TGTGCCAGCAGCCCGACTAGCGGGGAATCGTGGCAGTACTTC. Translation gives CASSPTSGESWQYF.

This clonotype was counted at least ten times. V is TRBV29-1 and J is TRBJ1-1, with 7 bases that match TRBD1. V was pared by 3 bases and J by 5 bases, with 9 bases of the junction left unmatched. This CDR3 is built from 14 residues. Per the germline V gene, CDR1 is SQVTM and CDR2 is ANQGSEA. The CDR3 nucleotides are TGCAGCGTTGATCGAGGCAGGGGGGGAACTGAAGCTTTCTTT. Its translation is CSVDRGRGGTEAFF.

This clonotype was observed a handful of times. V gene TRBV6-6 combines with J gene TRBJ1-1; no firm D call. The CDR3 runs to 13 residues. V was pared by 5 bases and J by 6 bases, with 13 bases between. CDR1 is MNHNY and CDR2 is SVGAGI in the germline V gene (reference sequence). Written as DNA, the CDR3 is TGTGCCAGCAGTCAGACAACGGTCTCTGAAGCTTTCTTT. Translating it yields CASSQTTVSEAFF.

This clonotype was counted only a few times. The chain couples TRBV20-1 to TRBJ1-1; 10 bases match TRBD1. The CDR3 loop spans 14 amino acids. CDR1 DFQATT and CDR2 SNEGSKA come from the germline V gene (reference sequence). V was clipped by 6 bases and J by 1 base; unmatched bases: 5. CDR3 bases: TGCAGTGCAAAATGGGACAGGGGGAACACTGAAGCTTTCTTT. It codes for CSAKWDRGNTEAFF.

At least ten counts were recorded for this clonotype. This sequence joins TRBV11-1 and TRBJ2-1; 8 nucleotides line up with TRBD2. Trimming took 5 bases from V and 0 from J; bases not matched to a gene: 12. This CDR3 has 18 amino acids. Germline V gene sequence: CDR1 SGHAT, CDR2 FQDESV (reference sequence). The CDR3 reads CASSGGVAGRSSYNEQFF. The CDR3 bases are TGTGCCAGCAGCGGAGGGGTAGCGGGAAGGAGCTCCTACAATGAGCAGTTCTTC.

This clonotype came up many times. The genes are TRBV6-1 and TRBJ1-2; perhaps TRBD1 as D (5 bases). CDR1 and CDR2 (germline): MNHNS, SASEGT. This CDR3 spans 14 amino acids. Trimming took 7 bases from V and 6 from J, leaving 18 bases between them. CDR3 coding DNA: TGTGCCAGCACCATCTCGGCGGGGGTCCATGGCTACACCTTC. Translating it yields CASTISAGVHGYTF.

Here the CDR3 DNA reads TGTGCCAGCAGAACCGGGGCAGAAATTAATCAGCCCCAGCATTTT. The encoded protein is CASRTGAEINQPQHF. This chain uses TRBV2 with TRBJ1-5; perhaps TRBD1 as D (5 bases). Germline-derived CDR1 and CDR2 are SNHLY and FYNNEI. The CDR3 loop spans 15 amino acids. V was cut by 6 bases and J by 4 bases, with 16 bases left in between.

This sequence joins TRBV20-1 and TRBJ1-1, with TRBD1 matching 8 bases. With 3 bases clipped from V and 2 bases from J, the junction kept 5 bases outside the gene matches. CDR1 and CDR2 from the germline V gene are DFQATT and SNEGSKA (reference sequence). This CDR3 comprises 14 residues. This chain's CDR3 is CSARGTGSNTEAFF. The CDR3 DNA is TGCAGTGCTAGGGGGACAGGTTCAAACACTGAAGCTTTCTTT.

This clonotype was detected a few times. This chain joins TRBV29-1 and TRBJ2-1; 12 nucleotides match TRBD1. There are 16 residues in the CDR3. Unmatched junction bases numbered 8, after V lost 4 bases and J lost 4 bases. Germline CDR1 and CDR2: SQVTM and ANQGSEA. The CDR3: CSVVWDRGLFYNEQFF. The CDR3, as DNA: TGCAGCGTTGTATGGGACAGGGGGCTGTTTTACAATGAGCAGTTCTTC.

The chain couples TRBV27 to TRBJ1-1; the D gene is possibly TRBD1 (5 bases). The CDR3 contains 15 residues. From germline, CDR1 is MNHEY and CDR2 SMNVEV (reference sequence). V lost 5 bases and J lost 4, with 17 bases in between. CDR3 loop: CASSLTPGGGTEAFF. The DNA for the CDR3 is TGTGCCAGCAGTCTCACTCCGGGGGGGGGCACTGAAGCTTTCTTT.

This clonotype was seen ten or more times. This chain links TRBV7-9 with TRBJ2-2; unclear D gene. Trimming took 5 bases from V and 9 from J, leaving 7 bases between them. Per germline, CDR1 SEHNR and CDR2 FQNEAQ (reference sequence). The length of the CDR3 is 11 residues. The CDR3 bases are TGTGCCAGCAGCCGAGTCCGGGAGCTGTTTTTT. Its translation is CASSRVRELFF.

This chain connects TRBV6-1 to TRBJ2-6; D not resolved. The germline CDR1 and CDR2 sequences are MNHNS and SASEGT. The CDR3 contains 15 residues. V lost 5 bases to trimming and J lost 0 bases, with 8 bases between them. CDR3 sequence: CASSIGPSGANVLTF. The CDR3 DNA sequence: TGTGCCAGCAGTATTGGGCCCTCTGGGGCCAACGTCCTGACTTTC.

This clonotype showed up just a few times. This chain uses TRBV12-3 or TRBV12-4 with TRBJ1-2, with 7 bases aligning to TRBD1. The ends lost 0 bases at V and 3 bases at J; junction bases unmatched: 7. The CDR3 totals 16 residues. CDR3 sequence reads: CASSLAGAGGDYGYTF. The CDR3 bases are TGTGCCAGCAGTTTAGCGGGGGCAGGGGGGGACTATGGCTACACCTTC.

This clonotype was seen at least ten times. This sequence joins TRBV10-2 and TRBJ2-5; TRBD1 or TRBD2 may be the D gene (5 bases each). Looked up from germline, CDR1 is WSHSY and CDR2 is SAAADI. Deletions cut 3 bases from V and 5 bases from J, with 22 bases between. The CDR3 loop spans 17 amino acids. The CDR3 region is CASSENGASDLWETQYF. The DNA for the CDR3 is TGCGCCAGCAGTGAAAACGGGGCTAGTGATTTATGGGAGACCCAGTACTTC.

This clonotype was counted at least ten times. The rearrangement links TRBV29-1 to TRBJ2-2; 10 bases match TRBD2. This CDR3 region has 15 residues. Trimming took 3 bases from V and 5 from J; bases not matched to a gene: 6. CDR1 SQVTM and CDR2 ANQGSEA come from the germline V gene. CDR3 sequence: CSVERLAGETGELFF. The CDR3 DNA is TGCAGCGTTGAGCGTCTAGCGGGGGAAACCGGGGAGCTGTTTTTT.

The table lists this clonotype with many counts. The chain carries TRBV6-1 and TRBJ2-3; TRBD1 matches 9 bases. The J segment lost 3 bases and the V segment lost 5 bases, leaving 6 bases of the junction unmatched. This CDR3 region has 15 residues. CDR1 is MNHNS and CDR2 is SASEGT in the germline V gene. CDR3 bases: TGTGCCAGCAGTCAAATAGGACAGGGGACAGATACGCAGTATTTT. Translated: CASSQIGQGTDTQYF.